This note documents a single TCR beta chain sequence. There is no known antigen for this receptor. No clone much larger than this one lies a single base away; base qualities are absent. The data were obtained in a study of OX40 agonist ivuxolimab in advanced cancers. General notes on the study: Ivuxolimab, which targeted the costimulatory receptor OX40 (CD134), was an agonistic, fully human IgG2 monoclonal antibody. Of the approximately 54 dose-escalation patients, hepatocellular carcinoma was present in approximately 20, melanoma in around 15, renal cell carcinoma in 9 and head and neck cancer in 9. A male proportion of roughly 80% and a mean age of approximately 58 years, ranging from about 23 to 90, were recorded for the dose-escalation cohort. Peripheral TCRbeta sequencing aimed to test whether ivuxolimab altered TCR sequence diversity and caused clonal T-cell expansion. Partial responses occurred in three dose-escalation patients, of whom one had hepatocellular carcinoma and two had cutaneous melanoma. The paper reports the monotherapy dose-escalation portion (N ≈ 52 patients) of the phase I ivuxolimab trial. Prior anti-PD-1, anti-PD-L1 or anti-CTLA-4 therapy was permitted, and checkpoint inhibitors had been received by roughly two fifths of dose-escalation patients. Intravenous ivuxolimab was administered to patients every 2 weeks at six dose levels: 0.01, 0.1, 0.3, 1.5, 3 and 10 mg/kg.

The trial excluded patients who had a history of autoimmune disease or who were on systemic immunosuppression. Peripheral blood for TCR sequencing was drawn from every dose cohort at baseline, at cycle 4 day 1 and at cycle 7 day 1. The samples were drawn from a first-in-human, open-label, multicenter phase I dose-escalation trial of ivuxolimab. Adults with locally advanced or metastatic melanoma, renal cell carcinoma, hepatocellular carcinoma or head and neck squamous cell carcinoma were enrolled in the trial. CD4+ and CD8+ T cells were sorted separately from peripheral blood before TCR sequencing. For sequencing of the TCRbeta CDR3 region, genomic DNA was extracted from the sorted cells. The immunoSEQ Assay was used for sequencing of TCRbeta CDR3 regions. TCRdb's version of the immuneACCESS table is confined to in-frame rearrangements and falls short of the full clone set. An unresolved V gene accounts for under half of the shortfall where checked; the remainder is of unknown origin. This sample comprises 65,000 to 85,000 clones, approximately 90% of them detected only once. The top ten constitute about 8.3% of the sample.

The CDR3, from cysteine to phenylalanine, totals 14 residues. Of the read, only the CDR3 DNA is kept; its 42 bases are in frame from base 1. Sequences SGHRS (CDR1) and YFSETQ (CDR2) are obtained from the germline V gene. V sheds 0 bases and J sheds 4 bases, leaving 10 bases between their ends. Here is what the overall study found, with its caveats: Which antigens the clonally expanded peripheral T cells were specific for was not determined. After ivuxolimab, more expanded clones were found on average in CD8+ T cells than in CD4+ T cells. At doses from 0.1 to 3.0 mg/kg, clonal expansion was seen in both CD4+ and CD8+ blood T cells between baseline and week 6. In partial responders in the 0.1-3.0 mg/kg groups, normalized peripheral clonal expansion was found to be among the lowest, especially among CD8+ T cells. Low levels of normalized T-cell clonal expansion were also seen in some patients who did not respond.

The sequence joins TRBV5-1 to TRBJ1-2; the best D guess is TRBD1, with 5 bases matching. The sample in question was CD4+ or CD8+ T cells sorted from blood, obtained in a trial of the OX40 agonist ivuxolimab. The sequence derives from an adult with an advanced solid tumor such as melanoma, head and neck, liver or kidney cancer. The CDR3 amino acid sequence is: CASSLAGPSYGYTF. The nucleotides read TGCGCCAGCAGCTTGGCGGGACCCAGCTATGGCTACACCTTC.